This T cell receptor beta chain was profiled in a study of shared T cell receptors in the human thymus. With 4 bases clipped from V and 3 bases from J, the junction kept 8 bases outside the gene matches. The length of the CDR3 is 15 residues. Germline V gives CDR1 SGHVS, CDR2 FNYEAQ. This table comes from immunoSEQ multiplex PCR, and its TCRdb copy is limited to in-frame clones, with some not included. This sample has about 500,000 clones, with more than 75% found just once. The same sample was also studied in work on human thymus T cells. That source notes: Resections were taken during corrective heart surgery, and the thymus tissue came from these. The authors found apparently biased V and J gene usage in thymic and blood repertoires.

The rearrangement joins TRBV7-6 to TRBJ2-7; 8 bases are a match to TRBD2. Sequenced: thymocytes. The sequence was collected from a boy under two years old with a congenital heart defect. DNA of the CDR3: TGTGCCAGCAGCTCATTAGCGGGAAAGGTCTACGAGCAGTACTTC. The encoded protein is CASSSLAGKVYEQYF.